The sequence of this TCR beta chain was determined in a study of control samples from healthy donors and cancer patients. Germline loops: CDR1 SGHNT, CDR2 YYREEE (reference sequence). The V and J ends lost 4 bases and 1 base respectively, with 15 bases between them. This CDR3 is built from 15 residues. Libraries were prepared by immunoSEQ multiplex PCR; TCRdb keeps only in-frame clonotypes and omits some of them. The sample shows 100,000 to 150,000 clones, approximately 90% of them seen only once. Sequencing used blood. The chain carries TRBV5-4 and TRBJ2-7, with D tentatively TRBD2 (6 bases). The receptor's source is a man younger than 35 in good health. CDR3 coding DNA: TGTGCCAGCAGCCCCTCTTGGGAGGCTTCCTACGAGCAGTACTTC. It yields the protein CASSPSWEASYEQYF.